These 8 T cell receptor beta chains originate from one sample sequenced in a study of CD4 T cells in relation to SARS-CoV-2 and coronaviruses. Antigens of these TCRs are unknown. Sequencing used immunoSEQ multiplex PCR; TCRdb keeps in-frame clones, though not all of them. This sample has tens of thousands of clones; more than 65% occur once, and the top ten carry around a sixth. Before the COVID-19 pandemic, during about 2011-2019, CD4+ T cells were taken from unexposed donors. After less than 11 days of culture, CD4+ T cells were isolated. Material: CD4+ T cells from PBMCs, cultured in vitro. These receptors all come from a human donor in good health.

The V and J genes are TRBV27 and TRBJ2-7; 9 bases are shared with TRBD1. The CDR3 contains 13 residues. Germline CDR1 is MNHEY and CDR2 is SMNVEV (reference sequence). With V trimmed by 3 bases and J by 6 bases, 3 bases remained unmatched. CDR3 sequence reads: CASSFTDRGEQYF. DNA for the CDR3: TGTGCCAGCAGTTTCACGGACAGGGGCGAGCAGTACTTC.

The chain carries TRBV2 and TRBJ1-5; D gene unclear. CDR3 length: 15 amino acids. Germline V gives CDR1 SNHLY, CDR2 FYNNEI. V was pared by 5 bases and J by 2 bases, with 13 bases between. CDR3 DNA sequence: TGTGCCAGCAGTACAGCCAGAAAGGGCAATCAGCCCCAGCATTTT. The encoded protein is CASSTARKGNQPQHF. Together with reference TRBV2 and TRBJ1-5, the CDR3 gives the full variable domain: EPEVTQTPSHQVTQMGQEVILRCVPISNHLYFYWYRQILGQKVEFLVSFYNNEISEKSEIFDDQFSVERPDGSNFTLKIRSTKLEDSAMYFCASSTARKGNQPQHFGDGTRLSIL.

The chain uses TRBV27 and TRBJ1-5; a possible D gene is TRBD1 (6 bases). V lost 6 bases, J lost 2 bases, and 14 bases lay in between. The germline CDR1 and CDR2 sequences are MNHEY and SMNVEV (reference sequence). The CDR3 runs 15 residues. The chain's CDR3 is CASRSRGRGNQPQHF. The CDR3, as DNA: TGTGCCAGCAGAAGCAGGGGTCGTGGCAATCAGCCCCAGCATTTT.

The chain couples TRBV28 to TRBJ1-1; no clear D gene. The CDR3 contains 14 residues. CDR1 and CDR2 (germline): MDHEN, SYDVKM. V was clipped by 4 bases and J by 0 bases, with 9 bases between them. The DNA of the CDR3 is TGTGCCAGCAGTTACACCGCTCTGAACACTGAAGCTTTCTTT. Residues: CASSYTALNTEAFF.

The V gene is TRBV19, the J gene TRBJ1-1; D is undetermined. Trimming left V 6 bases short and J 1 base short, with 9 bases between. The CDR3 spans 13 residues. Germline V CDR1 and CDR2: LNHDA, SQIVND (reference sequence). CDR3 bases: TGTGCCAGTAGCTTAGACGGGAACACTGAAGCTTTCTTT. This codes for CASSLDGNTEAFF.

The rearrangement uses TRBV3-1 (or the pseudogene TRBV3-2) and TRBJ2-7, with 10 bases lining up with TRBD2. The CDR3 is 15 residues long. Trimming at V came to 4 bases and at J to 2 bases, leaving 5 bases not matched to a gene. CDR1 and CDR2 from the germline V gene are LGHDT and YNNKEL (reference sequence). For the CDR3, the DNA is TGTGCCAGCAGCCGTCCGCTAGCGGGAGCCTACGAGCAGTACTTC. Its translation: CASSRPLAGAYEQYF.

The V call is TRBV6-2 or TRBV6-3, the J call TRBJ2-1; the D gene is possibly TRBD1 (6 bases). In germline, CDR1 is MNHEY, CDR2 SVGEGT. Trimming left V 4 bases short and J 0 bases short, with 10 bases between. This CDR3 region has 15 residues. The DNA for the CDR3 is TGTGCCAGCAGTTCGCGGACAGTCTCCTACAATGAGCAGTTCTTC. This translates into CASSSRTVSYNEQFF.

V usage is TRBV3-1 (or the pseudogene TRBV3-2) and J usage is TRBJ1-1; D is ambiguous. CDR1 and CDR2 (germline): LGHDT, YNNKEL (reference sequence). The CDR3 sequence is 15 residues long. The ends were cut back, 1 base at V and 5 bases at J, with 14 bases in the middle. The CDR3 DNA sequence: TGTGCCAGCAGCCAAGGTGGCAGGTTCTATACTGAAGCTTTCTTT. Translation gives CASSQGGRFYTEAFF.